A selection of T cell receptor beta chains follows, all from one sample in a study of post-analysis software for immune sequencing data. A single record per CDR3 protein comes from TCRdb applying MiXCR to the PCR reads. This table holds 150,000 to 200,000 distinct CDR3 sequences, 30% found once. The specimen was blood. The receptors shown here come from a girl between 5 and 17 years old with multiple sclerosis. The CDR3 runs from the conserved cysteine through the conserved F or W. A D gene is named only where the DNA matches it firmly. For some rows the clone size is stated as once, few or many, or as a class when expanded; others skip it.

v_call	d_call	clone_size	j_call	cdr3_aa	cdr3_nt
TRBV20-1	TRBD1	few	TRBJ2-1	CSARDRDRAYNEQFF	TGCAGTGCTAGAGATCGGGACAGGGCCTACAATGAGCAGTTCTTC
TRBV5-1	NA	NA	TRBJ1-2	CASRRQIANYGYTF	TGCGCCAGCCGCAGACAGATCGCTAACTATGGCTACACCTTC
TRBV29-1	TRBD2	many	TRBJ2-1	CSVEPRLAVSYNEQFF	TGCAGCGTTGAGCCCCGGCTAGCGGTCTCCTACAATGAGCAGTTCTTC
TRBV6-5	NA	many	TRBJ2-7	CASTPGHNYEQYF	TGTGCCAGCACCCCGGGACACAACTACGAGCAGTACTTC
TRBV5-6	TRBD1	NA	TRBJ2-7	CASSSTGQGNEQYF	TGTGCCAGCAGCTCAACCGGACAGGGCAACGAGCAGTACTTC
TRBV24-1	NA	NA	TRBJ1-5	CATSRTRAEVGNQPQHF	TGTGCCACCAGCCGAACAAGGGCAGAGGTAGGCAATCAGCCCCAGCATTTT
TRBV6-6	NA	many	TRBJ2-7	CASSSTQGYEQYF	TGTGCCAGCAGTTCGACACAGGGTTACGAGCAGTACTTC
TRBV5-1	NA	many	TRBJ2-7	CASSPGASSYEQYF	TGCGCCAGCAGCCCCGGGGCTAGCTCCTACGAGCAGTACTTC
TRBV9	TRBD1	many	TRBJ2-7	CASSEGDRPYEQYF	TGTGCCAGCAGCGAGGGGGACAGACCCTACGAGCAGTACTTC
TRBV7-9	NA	few	TRBJ1-1	CASSLGGGRNTEAFF	TGTGCCAGCAGCTTAGGCGGGGGCCGGAACACTGAAGCTTTCTTT
TRBV12-3/TRBV12-4	NA	NA	TRBJ1-1	CASSLALEEAFF	TGTGCCAGCAGTTTAGCGCTGGAAGAAGCTTTCTTT
TRBV20-1	TRBD2	many	TRBJ2-5	CSASSTGGVQETQYF	TGCAGTGCTAGTAGTACGGGAGGGGTCCAAGAGACCCAGTACTTC
TRBV6-1	TRBD1	NA	TRBJ1-5	CAIRGPSNQPQHF	TGTGCCATAAGGGGGCCTAGCAATCAGCCCCAGCATTTT
TRBV12-3/TRBV12-4	NA	NA	TRBJ1-4	CASSFVGRDEKLFF	TGTGCCAGCAGTTTCGTAGGGAGGGATGAAAAACTGTTTTTT
TRBV7-6	NA	few	TRBJ2-3	CATRRSPFRGSSTDTQYF	TGTGCCACCAGGCGTTCTCCTTTCCGGGGTTCTAGCACAGATACGCAGTATTTT
TRBV5-1	NA	many	TRBJ1-2	CASSFEGSDYGYTF	TGCGCCAGCAGCTTTGAGGGGTCCGACTATGGCTACACCTTC
TRBV7-9	NA	many	TRBJ2-7	CASSSGTVQYEQYF	TGTGCCAGCAGCTCCGGGACCGTCCAATACGAGCAGTACTTC
TRBV6-5	TRBD2	NA	TRBJ2-7	CASSETSGRWREQYF	TGTGCCAGCAGTGAGACTAGCGGGAGATGGAGGGAGCAGTACTTC
TRBV4-2	NA	many	TRBJ2-3	CASSQEGPDTQYF	TGTGCCAGCAGCCAAGAGGGCCCAGATACGCAGTATTTT
TRBV2	NA	NA	TRBJ2-3	CASGGLADTQYF	TGTGCCAGCGGGGGGCTTGCAGATACGCAGTATTTT
TRBV4-2	NA	NA	TRBJ1-5	CASSQEGGEQPQHF	TGTGCCAGCAGCCAAGAGGGGGGGGAGCAGCCCCAGCATTTT
TRBV7-2	NA	once	TRBJ2-7	CASSLWIGSYEQYF	TGTGCCAGCAGCTTATGGATAGGATCCTACGAGCAGTACTTC
TRBV24-1	TRBD1	NA	TRBJ2-1	CATSTTGAPIYNEQFF	TGTGCCACCAGCACGACAGGGGCGCCTATCTACAATGAGCAGTTCTTC
TRBV12-3/TRBV12-4	NA	NA	TRBJ1-4	CASSPSTSTDTNERLFF	TGCGCCAGCAGTCCGTCAACATCGACAGATACTAATGAAAGACTGTTTTTT
TRBV30	NA	few	TRBJ1-2	CAWSLNSGYTF	TGTGCCTGGAGCCTAAACAGTGGCTACACCTTC
TRBV12-3/TRBV12-4	TRBD2	many	TRBJ2-3	CATSSGGYTQYF	TGTGCCACGTCTAGCGGGGGCTATACGCAGTATTTT
TRBV20-1	NA	many	TRBJ2-7	CSASAPAEGGGTYEQYF	TGCAGTGCTAGCGCGCCCGCCGAGGGGGGGGGAACCTACGAGCAGTACTTC
TRBV4-1	TRBD2	few	TRBJ2-5	CASSQPGLAGGPLQETQYF	TGCGCCAGCAGCCAACCCGGGCTAGCGGGAGGCCCCCTTCAAGAGACCCAGTACTTC
TRBV7-6	NA	many	TRBJ2-5	CASSQGGDQYF	TGTGCCAGCAGCCAAGGAGGGGACCAGTACTTC
TRBV6-5	NA	few	TRBJ1-1	CASSYVGGVGTEAFF	TGTGCCAGCAGTTACGTAGGGGGAGTTGGCACTGAAGCTTTCTTT
TRBV30	TRBD1	NA	TRBJ1-1	CAWTDRGTEAFF	TGTGCCTGGACGGACAGGGGCACTGAAGCTTTCTTT
TRBV12-3/TRBV12-4	NA	few	TRBJ2-1	CASSPDPRSYNEQFF	TGTGCCAGCAGCCCAGACCCGAGGTCCTACAATGAGCAGTTCTTC
TRBV7-2	TRBD1	NA	TRBJ2-7	CASSLGDRVNEQYF	TGTGCCAGCAGCTTGGGCGACAGGGTTAACGAGCAGTACTTC
TRBV11-3	NA	few	TRBJ2-5	CASSLYEQNEQYF	TGTGCCAGCAGCTTATACGAGCAAAATGAGCAGTACTTC
TRBV6-6	TRBD1	many	TRBJ2-5	CASSYHRDRGETQYF	TGTGCCAGCAGTTACCACCGGGACAGGGGAGAGACCCAGTACTTC
TRBV11-2	NA	many	TRBJ2-7	CASSLSGSLYEQYF	TGTGCCAGCAGCTTAAGTGGGAGCCTCTACGAGCAGTACTTC
TRBV6-6	NA	once	TRBJ2-1	CASRLGQAEQFF	TGTGCCAGCAGGTTGGGGCAGGCTGAGCAGTTCTTC
TRBV11-2	NA	few	TRBJ1-1	CASSFSSVNTEAFF	TGTGCCAGCAGCTTCTCGTCAGTGAACACTGAAGCTTTCTTT
TRBV10-1	TRBD1	many	TRBJ2-7	CASSDPGQGSGEQYF	TGCGCCAGCAGTGACCCGGGACAGGGTTCTGGGGAGCAGTACTTC
TRBV20-1	NA	many	TRBJ1-2	CSAPGHQYGYTF	TGCAGTGCTCCGGGACATCAATATGGCTACACCTTC
TRBV12-3/TRBV12-4	NA	few	TRBJ1-5	CASSSGDQPQHF	TGTGCCAGCAGTTCGGGGGATCAGCCCCAGCATTTT
TRBV7-9	NA	few	TRBJ1-1	CASSLPGLNTEAFF	TGTGCCAGCAGCTTACCGGGACTGAACACTGAAGCTTTCTTT
TRBV20-1	NA	many	TRBJ2-7	CSARGFYEQYF	TGCAGTGCTAGGGGATTCTACGAGCAGTACTTC
TRBV5-1	TRBD2	NA	TRBJ2-1	CATKLAGAQNEQFF	TGCGCCACTAAACTAGCGGGGGCTCAGAATGAGCAGTTCTTC
TRBV6-5	NA	many	TRBJ2-1	CASSYTSSHNEQFF	TGTGCCAGCAGTTACACCTCCAGCCACAATGAGCAGTTCTTC
TRBV27	TRBD1	NA	TRBJ1-2	CASSSPGGGGYTF	TGTGCCAGCAGTTCACCAGGGGGCGGTGGCTACACCTTC
TRBV4-1	NA	few	TRBJ2-5	CASSHNANGETQYF	TGCGCCAGCAGCCATAATGCGAATGGGGAGACCCAGTACTTC
TRBV12-2	NA	NA	TRBJ1-1	CASRFGRGGMNTEAFF	TGTGCAAGTCGCTTTGGACGGGGGGGTATGAACACTGAAGCTTTCTTT
TRBV9	NA	few	TRBJ2-3	CASSVWDKDTDTQYF	TGTGCCAGCAGCGTTTGGGACAAGGACACAGATACGCAGTATTTT